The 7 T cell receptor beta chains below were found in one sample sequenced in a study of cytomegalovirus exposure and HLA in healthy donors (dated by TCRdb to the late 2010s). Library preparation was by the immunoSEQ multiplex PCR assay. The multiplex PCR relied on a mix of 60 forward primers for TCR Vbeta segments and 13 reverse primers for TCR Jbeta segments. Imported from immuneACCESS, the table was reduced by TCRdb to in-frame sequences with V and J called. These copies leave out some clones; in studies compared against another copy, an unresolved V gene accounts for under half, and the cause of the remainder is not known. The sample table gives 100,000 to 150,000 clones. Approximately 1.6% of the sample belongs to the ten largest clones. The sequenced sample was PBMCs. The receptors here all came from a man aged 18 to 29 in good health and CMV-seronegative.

The CDR3 region has the DNA TGTGCCAGCAGTTTAAGGGGGACAGGGAACACTGAAGCTTTCTTT. This codes for CASSLRGTGNTEAFF. The J gene is TRBJ1-1, the V gene TRBV27, with 8 bases aligning to TRBD1. The V segment lost 2 bases and the J segment 1 base; nucleotides outside the gene matches: 3. Germline CDR1 reads MNHEY; CDR2 reads SMNVEV (reference sequence). This CDR3 region has 15 residues.

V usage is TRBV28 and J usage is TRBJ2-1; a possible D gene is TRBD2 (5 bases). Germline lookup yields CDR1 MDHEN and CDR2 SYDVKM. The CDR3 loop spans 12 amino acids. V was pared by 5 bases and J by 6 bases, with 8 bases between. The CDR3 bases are TGTGCCAGCAGTACCAGCGGCAATGAGCAGTTCTTC. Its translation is CASSTSGNEQFF.

Here the CDR3 DNA reads TGTGCCAGCAGTTTAGGACAGGGATCCACCGGGGAGCTGTTTTTT. It is translated as CASSLGQGSTGELFF. V usage is TRBV28 and J usage is TRBJ2-2; the match to TRBD1 covers 8 bases. Germline trimming cut 2 bases from V and 4 bases from J; bases unmatched to any gene: 3. Germline loops: CDR1 MDHEN, CDR2 SYDVKM. CDR3 length: 15 amino acids.

CDR3 sequence reads: CASSPIGAGVSYEQYF. CDR3 nucleotides: TGTGCCAGCAGCCCTATAGGGGCAGGGGTGTCCTACGAGCAGTACTTC. The J gene is TRBJ2-7, the V gene TRBV7-9; tentatively, D is TRBD1 (6 bases). The CDR3 totals 16 residues. CDR1 SEHNR and CDR2 FQNEAQ come from the germline V gene (reference sequence). Deletions cut 5 bases from V and 1 base from J, with 18 bases between.

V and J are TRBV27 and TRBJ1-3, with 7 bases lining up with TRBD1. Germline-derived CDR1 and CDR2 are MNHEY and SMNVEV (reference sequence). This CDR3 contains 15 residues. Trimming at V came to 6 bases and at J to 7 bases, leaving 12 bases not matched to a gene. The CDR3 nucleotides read TGTGCCAGCAGCCCCGGCGGTACAGGGGCTAACACCATATATTTT. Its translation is CASSPGGTGANTIYF.

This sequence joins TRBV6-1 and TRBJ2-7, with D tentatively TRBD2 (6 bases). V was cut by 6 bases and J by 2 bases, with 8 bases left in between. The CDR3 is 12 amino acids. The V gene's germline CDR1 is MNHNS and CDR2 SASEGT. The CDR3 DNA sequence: TGTGCCAGCAGGGGAGGAACCTACGAGCAGTACTTC. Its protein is CASRGGTYEQYF.

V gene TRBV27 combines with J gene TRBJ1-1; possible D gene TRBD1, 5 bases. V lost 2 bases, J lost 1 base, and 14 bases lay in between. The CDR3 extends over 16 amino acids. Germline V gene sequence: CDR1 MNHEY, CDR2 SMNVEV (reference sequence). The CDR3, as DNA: TGTGCCAGCAGTTTACTGACCAGGGCAAAGAACACTGAAGCTTTCTTT. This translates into CASSLLTRAKNTEAFF.